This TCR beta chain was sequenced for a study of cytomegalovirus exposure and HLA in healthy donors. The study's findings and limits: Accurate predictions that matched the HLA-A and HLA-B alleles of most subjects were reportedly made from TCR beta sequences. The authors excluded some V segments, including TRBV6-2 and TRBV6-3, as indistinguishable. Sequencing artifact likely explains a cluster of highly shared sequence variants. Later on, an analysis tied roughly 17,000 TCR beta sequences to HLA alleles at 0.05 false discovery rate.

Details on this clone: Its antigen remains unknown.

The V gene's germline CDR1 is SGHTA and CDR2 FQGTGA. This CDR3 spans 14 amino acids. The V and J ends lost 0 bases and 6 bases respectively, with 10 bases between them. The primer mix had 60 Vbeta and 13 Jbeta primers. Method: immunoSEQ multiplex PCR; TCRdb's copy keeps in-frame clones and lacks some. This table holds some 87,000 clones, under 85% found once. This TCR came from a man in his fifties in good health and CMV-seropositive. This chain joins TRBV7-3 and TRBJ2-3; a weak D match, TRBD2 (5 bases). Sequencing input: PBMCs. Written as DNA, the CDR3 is TGTGCCAGCAGCTTAACCGCGAGGGCGGATACGCAGTATTTT. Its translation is CASSLTARADTQYF.